A single sample gave rise to the 15 T cell receptor beta chains below, sequenced in a study of tumor-infiltrating lymphocytes in glioblastoma multiforme (dated by TCRdb to the late 2010s). TCRdb lists the instrument as Illumina HiSeq 2500. TCRB libraries were constructed from RNA through three rounds of nested multiplex PCR following a modified ARM-PCR protocol with multiple V-beta primers and a C-beta primer. Using fastp trimming at Q25 and MiXCR clonotype assembly, TCRdb reanalyzed the public sequencing data and kept in-frame beta chains. Here each entry gathers all rows of one CDR3 protein and keeps the most common genes and DNA. The sample contains 13,000 or so distinct CDR3 sequences, over 60% of them found a single time. Over 25% of the sample goes to the ten largest clones. Material for sequencing was brain tumor tissue. The receptor source for this set is a male donor with glioblastoma.

Points on this clonotype: The CDR3 end shows no conserved phenylalanine or tryptophan, and so a read error is likely. V gene TRBV5-5 combines with J gene TRBJ2-2, with D hard to call. CDR1 is SGHKS, CDR2 YYEKEE, per germline (reference sequence). Trimming removed 7 bases at V and 1 base at J, with 8 bases between. The CDR3 has 13 amino acids. CDR3 amino acids: CASFQGNTGELFL. The CDR3 DNA reads TGTGCCAGCTTCCAAGGGAACACCGGGGAGCTGTTTCTT.

With respect to this clonotype: A junction boundary mismatches the germline segment, possibly from a read error. This rearrangement joins TRBV12-3 or TRBV12-4 to TRBJ1-6; D is perhaps TRBD1 (5 bases). The CDR3 length is 16 residues. Here the CDR3 reads CASSLSTQVQGSTKHF. The DNA for the CDR3 is TGCGCCAGCAGTTTATCTACACAGGTCCAGGGTAGTACCAAACACTTT.

Comments on this clonotype: One junction end does not reproduce the germline sequence, and a read error may be involved. The gene calls are TRBV20-1 and TRBJ1-1, with D maybe TRBD1 (5 bases). Germline CDR1 and CDR2: DFQATT and SNEGSKA (reference sequence). The CDR3 has 13 amino acids. The CDR3 DNA reads TGCAGCGCTATTTGGGACGGGGGGGCTGAAGCTTTCTTT. As protein: CSAIWDGGAEAFF.

V is TRBV20-1 and J is TRBJ1-1; possibly TRBD1 for D (5 bases). The CDR3 sequence is 13 residues long. Per the germline V gene, CDR1 is DFQATT and CDR2 is SNEGSKA (reference sequence). V shed 5 bases and J shed 4 bases, with 14 bases lying between them. The CDR3 DNA sequence: TGCAGTGCTCGTACAGGCCAGGTCACTGAAGCTTTCTTT. Protein product: CSARTGQVTEAFF.

This rearrangement joins TRBV11-2 to TRBJ2-7, with 8 bases aligning to TRBD1. The CDR3 extends over 12 amino acids. Trimming removed 6 bases from V and 5 bases from J; junction bases left unmatched: 3. The germline CDR1 and CDR2 sequences are SGHAT and FQNNGV. The chain's CDR3 is CASSRQGHEQYF. CDR3 DNA: TGTGCCAGCAGTCGACAGGGGCACGAGCAGTACTTC.

The chain is built from TRBV10-1 and TRBJ2-2, with D tentatively TRBD1 or TRBD2 (7 bases each). The CDR3 is 17 residues long. Germline values: CDR1 WNHNN, CDR2 SYGVQD (reference sequence). V was cut by 3 bases and J by 3 bases, with 17 bases left in between. DNA of the CDR3: TGCGCCAGCAGTGAAAACAGGGGAGGGATGGACACCGGGGAGCTGTTTTTT. Translated, it gives CASSENRGGMDTGELFF.

This clonotype has only a few counts. The J gene is TRBJ2-7, the V gene TRBV2, with D perhaps TRBD1 or TRBD2 (5 bases each). Trimming stripped 7 bases from V and 5 bases from J, with 18 bases between. Germline CDR1 and CDR2: SNHLY and FYNNEI. The CDR3 is 14 residues long. The chain's CDR3 is CASTVRRGRDEQYF. CDR3 bases: TGTGCCAGCACCGTCCGCCGGGGCCGAGACGAGCAGTACTTC.

V and J are TRBV6-1 and TRBJ1-2, with a tentative D call TRBD1 (5 bases). The ends were cut back, 3 bases at V and 2 bases at J, with 13 bases in the middle. CDR1 and CDR2 (germline): MNHNS, SASEGT. CDR3 length: 15 residues. The CDR3 loop is CASSEGTSVNYGYTF. CDR3 nucleotide sequence: TGTGCCAGCAGTGAGGGGACCTCCGTCAACTATGGCTACACCTTC.

This clonotype came up a few times. The J gene is TRBJ1-2, the V gene TRBV6-5; 9 bases align to TRBD1. The CDR3 extends over 15 amino acids. V trimming: 5 bases; J trimming: 8 bases; junction bases outside the gene matches: 12. The germline CDR1 and CDR2 sequences are MNHEY and SVGAGI. CDR3 residues: CASSLTPGQGEGYTF. In nucleotides, the CDR3 is TGTGCCAGCAGTCTCACGCCGGGACAGGGTGAAGGCTACACCTTC.

The chain joins TRBV20-1 to TRBJ2-2; maybe TRBD2 (6 bases). CDR1 is DFQATT, CDR2 SNEGSKA, per germline (reference sequence). The CDR3 consists of 12 residues. CDR3 residues: CIVLADGGELFF. The DNA of the CDR3 is TGCATTGTACTAGCAGACGGCGGGGAGCTGTTTTTT.

CDR3 in amino acids: CASSQGSNGLHNEQFF. Here the CDR3 DNA reads TGTGCCAGCAGCCAAGGGTCAAACGGCCTACACAATGAGCAGTTCTTC. The chain links TRBV4-2 to TRBJ2-1; D call uncertain. There are 16 residues in the CDR3. V was trimmed by 1 base and J by 5 bases, leaving 15 bases between them. Germline V lookup: CDR1 LGHNA, CDR2 YNFKEQ.

Remarks on this clonotype: The conserved closing phenylalanine or tryptophan is absent in this CDR3, likely reflecting a read error. The rearrangement links TRBV6-1 to TRBJ2-3; D possibly corresponds to TRBD1 (6 bases). Germline V gene lookup returns CDR1 MNHNS and CDR2 SASEGT. There are 14 residues in the CDR3. With 5 bases removed from V and 1 base from J, the gap between germline ends came to 10 bases. The CDR3 loop reads CASSQGIGTDTQYL. DNA for the CDR3: TGTGCCAGCAGTCAGGGGATCGGCACAGATACGCAGTATTTA.

Comment on this clonotype: At one end the junction does not follow the germline gene, possibly because of a read error. The chain couples TRBV10-3 to TRBJ1-2; D is unresolved. The CDR3 loop spans 13 amino acids. The V gene's germline CDR1 is ENHRY and CDR2 SYGVKD. The CDR3 protein is CAISAAAGNDYIF. The CDR3 DNA reads TGTGCCATCAGTGCCGCAGCTGGAAATGATTACATCTTC.

Written as DNA, the CDR3 is TGCAGTGCTAAGTACAACACTGAAGCTTTCTTT. Encoded protein: CSAKYNTEAFF. This chain uses TRBV20-1 with TRBJ1-1; D ambiguous. CDR1 and CDR2 from the germline V gene are DFQATT and SNEGSKA (reference sequence). CDR3 length equals 11 residues. Trimming stripped 4 bases from V and 2 bases from J, with 5 bases between.

On this clonotype itself: This may be a read error: a much more frequent sequence differs by one nucleotide. The chain links TRBV13 to TRBJ2-3, with D unclear. CDR1 and CDR2 from the germline V gene are PRHDT and FYEKMQ (reference sequence). CDR3 length equals 11 residues. The CDR3: CPSSLTDTQYF. The DNA of the CDR3 is TGTCCCAGCAGCCTCACAGATACGCAGTATTTT.